This entry concerns a single T cell receptor beta chain. This entry is derived from a study of blood T cell repertoires in COVID-19. As for the study in general: Sample material is recorded as cDNA or gDNA derived from T cells, B-cell-depleted T cells, or PBMCs.

Authors' data handling: Estimates of nucleated cell counts were drawn from the amplification of reference gene primers. TCRdb's table, derived via immunoSEQ multiplex PCR, lists solely in-frame clones and lacks some. The V and J calls and the clone size are those of that table, but D and trimming were determined from the DNA. The table has tens of thousands of clones, 80% to 90% seen once; the top ten hold around 5%. CDR3 size: 16 residues. V was pared by 5 bases and J by 1 base, with 15 bases between. CDR1 and CDR2 from the germline V gene are SGHAT and FQNNGV. This sequence was found in a man aged 45-65 years with active COVID-19. Sequenced: peripheral blood. This chain connects TRBV11-2 to TRBJ2-4, with unresolved D. The CDR3 sequence is CASSLGVSMAKNIQYF. The CDR3 region has the DNA TGTGCCAGCAGCCTCGGAGTCTCTATGGCCAAAAACATTCAGTACTTC.